The rows below give T cell receptor beta chains drawn from one sample of a study of cytomegalovirus exposure and HLA in healthy donors. The repertoire was sequenced with immunoSEQ multiplex PCR; TCRdb's copy has only in-frame clones and lacks some. The repertoire holds about 150,000 clones, roughly 80% seen once, with 2% to 2.5% in the top ten. Material: PBMCs. The receptors shown here come from a boy younger than 10 in good health and CMV-seronegative. The CDR3 runs from the conserved cysteine through the conserved F or W.

>TRBV7-3
CASSLALAVPNEQFF
>TRBV18
CASSPTGTGTRETQYF
>TRBV27
CASSFLRGTSRTNEQFF
>TRBV5-4
CASSLAGSTGNEQFF
>TRBV6-5
CASRNGQGRYGYTF
>TRBV6-5
CASSYPQGQIYEQYF
>TRBV9
CASSVAVVDTQYF
>TRBV27
CASSLRVGAGGAEQYF
>TRBV28
CASSPSGQGRYEQYF
>TRBV6-5
CASSYSGTPSDEQYF
>TRBV6-5
CASSGGGTVFEQYF
>TRBV11-2
CASSSLRGQGVGGYTF
>TRBV2
CASSEGRAEKLFF
>TRBV7-8
CASSLAGATVNEQFF
>TRBV23-1
CASTTGREREEKLFF
>TRBV6-6
CASSRLAGNTGELFF
>TRBV7-9
CSSSRRQGLHYGYTF
>TRBV6-5
CASSMGLAEETQYF